These 27 T cell receptor beta chains came from one sample sequenced in a study of regulatory T cells in long-lasting Graves disease. Sample time point: persistent/refractory GD, antithyroid drugs over 5 years with positive TRAb. The TCR library was made from RNA extracted from PBMCs. TCR beta libraries were built with iRepertoire HTBI primers and Arm-PCR of CDR3 regions. TCRdb processed the multiplex PCR reads anew with MiXCR; each CDR3 protein has one entry. The sample consists of fewer than 550,000 distinct CDR3 sequences, 20% to 25% of them appearing once. Sequenced material: peripheral blood mononuclear cells (PBMCs), taken when the disease was refractory, from a patient treated with antithyroid drugs. These receptors were collected from a female donor with Graves disease.

The V gene is TRBV7-9, the J gene TRBJ1-5; weak D call: TRBD1 (5 bases). The CDR3 totals 17 residues. The V gene's germline CDR1 is SEHNR and CDR2 FQNEAQ (reference sequence). V was clipped by 5 bases and J by 2 bases, with 19 bases between them. This CDR3 reads CASSPALGEDGNQPQHF. The CDR3 DNA sequence: TGTGCCAGCAGCCCGGCTTTGGGGGAGGATGGCAATCAGCCCCAGCATTTT.

This clonotype appeared many times. J is TRBJ1-2 and V is TRBV10-3; 10 bases align to TRBD1. Trimming at V came to 5 bases and at J to 3 bases, leaving 6 bases not matched to a gene. In germline, CDR1 is ENHRY, CDR2 SYGVKD. This CDR3 is 15 amino acids long. This CDR3 reads CAISKTGGSDYGYTF. The CDR3 bases are TGTGCCATCAGTAAGACAGGGGGCAGTGACTATGGCTACACCTTC.

This clonotype appeared a few times. The chain employs TRBV20-1 and TRBJ2-5, with D perhaps matching TRBD2 (6 bases). Trimming removed 0 bases at V and 1 base at J, with 15 bases between. CDR3 length: 16 residues. Per germline, CDR1 DFQATT and CDR2 SNEGSKA (reference sequence). The CDR3 coding sequence is TGCAGTGCTAGAGATCTGTTGGGACTTGCCCAAGAGACCCAGTACTTC. This sequence encodes CSARDLLGLAQETQYF.

This sequence joins TRBV19 and TRBJ2-2; 10 bases align to TRBD1. Germline CDR1 is LNHDA and CDR2 is SQIVND (reference sequence). The V gene end was trimmed by 10 bases and the J gene end by 4 bases; junction bases not matched to a gene: 6. The CDR3 length is 14 residues. The CDR3 is CATRDRGSTGELFF. The CDR3 DNA reads as TGTGCCACCCGGGACAGGGGTTCCACCGGGGAGCTGTTTTTT.

Points on this clonotype: At one boundary the junction diverges from the germline segment, which might be a read error. The chain links TRBV7-2 to TRBJ1-4; 7 bases align to TRBD1. Germline CDR1 SGHTA, CDR2 FQGNSA. The CDR3 loop spans 13 amino acids. This CDR3 is CGSSSGTAEKLFF. CDR3 DNA: TGTGGCAGCAGCTCTGGGACAGCAGAAAAACTGTTTTTT.

There are many counts of this clonotype. This chain links TRBV6-1 with TRBJ1-1; TRBD1 matches at 8 bases. The CDR3 contains 13 residues. Per germline, CDR1 MNHNS and CDR2 SASEGT. The ends lost 2 bases at V and 6 bases at J; junction bases unmatched: 2. The CDR3 DNA reads as TGTGCCAGCAGTGAACAACAGGGGGCTGAAGCTTTCTTT. This translates into CASSEQQGAEAFF.

The chain has TRBV28 and TRBJ2-2; 8 nucleotides line up with TRBD1. Unmatched junction bases numbered 2, after V lost 6 bases and J lost 5 bases. CDR1 and CDR2 (germline): MDHEN, SYDVKM. CDR3 length equals 13 residues. For the CDR3, the DNA is TGTGCCAGCAGGCAGGGGGCGACCGGGGAGCTGTTTTTT. Translated, it gives CASRQGATGELFF. Full variable domain (missing parts from reference TRBV28 and TRBJ2-2): DVKVTQSSRYLVKRTGEKVFLECVQDMDHENMFWYRQDPGLGLRLIYFSYDVKMKEKGDIPEGYSVSREKKERFSLILESASTNQTSMYLCASRQGATGELFFGEGSRLTVL.

The chain recombines TRBV20-1 with TRBJ1-1; D uncertain. The germline V gene has CDR1 DFQATT and CDR2 SNEGSKA (reference sequence). V shed 0 bases and J shed 0 bases, with 14 bases lying between them. CDR3 length: 16 amino acids. The CDR3 sequence is CSARDLGRSMNTEAFF. DNA for the CDR3: TGCAGTGCTAGAGATCTCGGGCGTAGCATGAACACTGAAGCTTTCTTT.

Only a few counts were recorded for this clonotype. The chain combines TRBV7-9 with TRBJ2-6, with TRBD2 as a possible D gene (5 bases). Germline assignment: CDR1 SEHNR and CDR2 FQNEAQ (reference sequence). The CDR3 covers 15 residues. V gave up 5 bases and J gave up 2 bases, with 10 bases separating them. The CDR3 loop reads CASSPGWPGANVLTF. Here the CDR3 DNA reads TGTGCCAGCAGCCCGGGGTGGCCTGGGGCCAACGTCCTGACTTTC.

This clonotype was counted at least ten times. The gene calls are TRBV7-8 and TRBJ2-7, with a tentative D call TRBD2 (5 bases). Trimming took off 3 bases at V and 5 bases at J, with 14 bases between the two ends. CDR3 length equals 14 residues. The germline V gene encodes CDR1 SGHVS and CDR2 FQNEAQ. The CDR3 is CASSFDGESDEQYF. CDR3 sequence (DNA): TGTGCCAGCAGCTTCGACGGGGAGAGCGACGAGCAGTACTTC.

The V call is TRBV29-1, the J call TRBJ1-2; 8 positions match TRBD1. Losses at the gene ends were 3 bases for V and 7 bases for J; bases not matched to a gene: 13. This CDR3 contains 15 residues. The germline V gene has CDR1 SQVTM and CDR2 ANQGSEA. As DNA, the CDR3 is TGCAGCGTTGAGTTGGCAGGGGGCGCTTTTCCTGGCTACACCTTC. It yields the protein CSVELAGGAFPGYTF.

This clonotype was found many times. This sequence joins TRBV12-3 or TRBV12-4 and TRBJ2-7; D perhaps matches TRBD1 (6 bases). The CDR3 is 14 amino acids. V was pared by 6 bases and J by 2 bases, with 14 bases between. The CDR3 spells CASSPTGPTYEQYF. The CDR3 DNA reads TGTGCCAGCAGCCCGACAGGACCCACCTACGAGCAGTACTTC.

With regard to this clonotype: A read error is likely, as this CDR3 ends without the conserved phenylalanine or tryptophan. V usage is TRBV7-9 and J usage is TRBJ2-7, with 8 bases lining up with TRBD1. CDR3 size: 13 residues. V was pared by 8 bases and J by 6 bases, with 9 bases of the junction left unmatched. The germline V gene encodes CDR1 SEHNR and CDR2 FQNEAQ (reference sequence). The CDR3 DNA reads as TGTGCCAGCGCGCCGACAGGGGTTCGCGAGCAGTACTCC. This encodes CASAPTGVREQYS.

CDR3 in amino acids: CSASRRGGEPGELFF. The CDR3 bases are TGCAGTGCTAGCAGGCGGGGGGGCGAACCCGGGGAGCTGTTTTTT. This chain joins TRBV20-1 and TRBJ2-2; 9 nucleotides match TRBD2. This CDR3 has 15 amino acids. In germline, CDR1 is DFQATT, CDR2 SNEGSKA (reference sequence). V was clipped by 3 bases and J by 6 bases; unmatched bases: 8.

This clonotype has a count of ten or more. The chain links TRBV6-2 or TRBV6-3 to TRBJ2-7; tentatively, D is TRBD2 (6 bases). Looked up from germline, CDR1 is MNHEY and CDR2 is SVGEGT. The CDR3 consists of 17 residues. The V end was cut by 0 bases, the J end by 2 bases, with 17 bases between. CDR3 region: CASSYSERAGLPYEQYF. DNA for the CDR3: TGTGCCAGCAGTTACTCAGAACGCGCGGGACTTCCCTACGAGCAGTACTTC.

The chain recombines TRBV5-1 with TRBJ1-1; TRBD1 might be the D (5 bases). Trimming removed 7 bases at V and 2 bases at J, with 18 bases between. This CDR3 contains 15 residues. The germline CDR1 and CDR2 sequences are SGHRS and YFSETQ. CDR3 amino acids: CASRQGGAGNTEAFF. CDR3 nucleotide sequence: TGCGCCAGCCGTCAGGGAGGGGCCGGAAACACTGAAGCTTTCTTT.

Ten or more counts support this clonotype. The CDR3 protein is CASSKQAPLGEAFF. CDR3 coding DNA: TGTGCCAGCAGCAAACAGGCGCCTTTGGGTGAAGCTTTCTTT. The chain combines TRBV12-3 or TRBV12-4 with TRBJ1-1; TRBD1 is a possible D gene (5 bases). The V end was cut by 6 bases, the J end by 7 bases, with 18 bases between. This CDR3 has 14 residues.

This clonotype was counted a few times. The chain employs TRBV6-1 and TRBJ2-5; 7 bases line up with TRBD1. Germline lookup yields CDR1 MNHNS and CDR2 SASEGT. Unmatched junction bases numbered 3, after V lost 9 bases and J lost 2 bases. CDR3 length equals 12 residues. The CDR3 loop is CASTTGQETQYF. For the CDR3, the DNA is TGTGCCAGTACGACAGGGCAAGAGACCCAGTACTTC.

This clonotype was observed many times. CDR3 nucleotides: TGTGCCAGCGACAGACCACGCACCGGGGAGCTGTTTTTT. Its protein product is CASDRPRTGELFF. V usage is TRBV30 and J usage is TRBJ2-2, with a weak D call TRBD1 (5 bases). The CDR3 has 13 amino acids. Trimming shortened V by 8 bases and J by 4 bases, and 14 bases separated the two germline ends. From germline, CDR1 is GTSNPN and CDR2 SVGIG (reference sequence).

This clonotype has a count of ten or more. The rearrangement links TRBV14 to TRBJ1-1, with 9 nucleotides matching TRBD1. Per germline, CDR1 SGHDN and CDR2 FVKESK. With 4 bases clipped from V and 1 base from J, the junction kept 13 bases outside the gene matches. The CDR3 extends over 18 amino acids. The CDR3 protein is CASSPYPRDRVANTEAFF. CDR3 bases: TGTGCCAGCAGCCCCTATCCTCGGGACAGGGTTGCGAACACTGAAGCTTTCTTT.

The V call is TRBV19, the J call TRBJ2-7; D call uncertain. This CDR3 spans 13 amino acids. With 6 bases removed from V and 3 bases from J, the gap between germline ends came to 12 bases. Germline V gives CDR1 LNHDA, CDR2 SQIVND (reference sequence). DNA for the CDR3: TGTGCCAGTAGGATTGGACCGGACTACGAGCAGTACTTC. Amino acids: CASRIGPDYEQYF. Supplemented by reference TRBV19 and TRBJ2-7, the full variable domain reads DGGITQSPKYLFRKEGQNVTLSCEQNLNHDAMYWYRQDPGQGLRLIYYSQIVNDFQKGDIAEGYSVSREKKESFPLTVTSAQKNPTAFYLCASRIGPDYEQYFGPGTRLTVT.

This clonotype was picked up a small number of times. The gene calls are TRBV25-1 and TRBJ2-5; no clear D gene. The CDR3 runs to 13 residues. The ends were cut back, 3 bases at V and 2 bases at J, with 7 bases in the middle. The germline CDR1 and CDR2 sequences are MGHDK and SYGVNS. This chain's CDR3 is CASSDRYQETQYF. The CDR3 DNA sequence: TGTGCCAGCAGTGATAGGTATCAAGAGACCCAGTACTTC.

In its sample, this clonotype was seen many times. The rearrangement links TRBV2 to TRBJ2-5, with a tentative D call TRBD1 (6 bases). Germline V CDR1 and CDR2: SNHLY, FYNNEI. The CDR3 loop spans 13 amino acids. V was trimmed by 6 bases and J by 4 bases, leaving 12 bases between them. The CDR3 protein is CASSRQERETQYF. In DNA form, the CDR3 reads TGTGCCAGCAGCAGACAGGAGCGAGAGACCCAGTACTTC.

This clonotype showed up just a few times. CDR3 sequence reads: CASSYSRMGETQYF. CDR3 sequence (DNA): TGTGCCAGCAGTTACAGTAGGATGGGAGAGACCCAGTACTTC. This chain joins TRBV6-2 or TRBV6-3 and TRBJ2-5; D not resolved. Per germline, CDR1 MNHEY and CDR2 SVGEGT. The CDR3 covers 14 residues. V was shortened by 2 bases and J by 4 bases, with 11 bases between the two germline ends.

This clonotype was found a few times. This chain uses TRBV27 with TRBJ2-2, with 8 nucleotides matching TRBD2. V lost 0 bases to trimming and J lost 1 base; unmatched junction nucleotides: 7. The CDR3 is 18 residues long. Per germline, CDR1 MNHEY and CDR2 SMNVEV (reference sequence). The CDR3: CASSLSASSGRNTGELFF. The CDR3, as DNA: TGTGCCAGCAGTTTATCGGCATCTAGCGGGCGGAACACCGGGGAGCTGTTTTTT.

In this sample, this clonotype turned up a few times. One junction end disagrees with the germline gene, perhaps due to a read error. The rearrangement joins TRBV2 to TRBJ2-7; D is perhaps TRBD2 (7 bases). The CDR3 consists of 17 residues. CDR1 is SNHLY, CDR2 FYNNEI, per germline. Here the CDR3 reads CASRREITGRAEYGQYF. CDR3 DNA: TGTGCCAGCAGGAGGGAGATAACAGGGAGGGCGGAATACGGGCAGTACTTC.

Ten or more counts support this clonotype. The rearrangement links TRBV12-3 or TRBV12-4 to TRBJ1-1, with D possibly matching TRBD1 (5 bases). V was trimmed by 3 bases and J by 6 bases, leaving 20 bases between them. The CDR3 spans 16 residues. CDR3 region: CASSLAAKGLGSEAFF. The CDR3 nucleotides are TGTGCCAGCAGTTTGGCCGCCAAGGGGCTAGGATCTGAAGCTTTCTTT.